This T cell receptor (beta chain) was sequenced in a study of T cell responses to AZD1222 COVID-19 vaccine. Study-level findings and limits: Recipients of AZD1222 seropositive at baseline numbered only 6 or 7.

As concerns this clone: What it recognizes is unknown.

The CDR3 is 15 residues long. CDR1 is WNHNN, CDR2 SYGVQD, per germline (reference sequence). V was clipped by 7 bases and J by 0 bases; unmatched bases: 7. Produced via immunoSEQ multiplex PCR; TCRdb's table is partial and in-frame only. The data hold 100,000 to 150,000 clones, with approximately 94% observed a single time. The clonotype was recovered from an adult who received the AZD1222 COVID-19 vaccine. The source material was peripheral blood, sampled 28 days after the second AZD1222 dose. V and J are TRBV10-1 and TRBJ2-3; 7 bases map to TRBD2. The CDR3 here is CASKSSGRSTDTQYF. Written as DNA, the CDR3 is TGCGCCAGCAAAAGTAGCGGGCGGAGCACAGATACGCAGTATTTT.